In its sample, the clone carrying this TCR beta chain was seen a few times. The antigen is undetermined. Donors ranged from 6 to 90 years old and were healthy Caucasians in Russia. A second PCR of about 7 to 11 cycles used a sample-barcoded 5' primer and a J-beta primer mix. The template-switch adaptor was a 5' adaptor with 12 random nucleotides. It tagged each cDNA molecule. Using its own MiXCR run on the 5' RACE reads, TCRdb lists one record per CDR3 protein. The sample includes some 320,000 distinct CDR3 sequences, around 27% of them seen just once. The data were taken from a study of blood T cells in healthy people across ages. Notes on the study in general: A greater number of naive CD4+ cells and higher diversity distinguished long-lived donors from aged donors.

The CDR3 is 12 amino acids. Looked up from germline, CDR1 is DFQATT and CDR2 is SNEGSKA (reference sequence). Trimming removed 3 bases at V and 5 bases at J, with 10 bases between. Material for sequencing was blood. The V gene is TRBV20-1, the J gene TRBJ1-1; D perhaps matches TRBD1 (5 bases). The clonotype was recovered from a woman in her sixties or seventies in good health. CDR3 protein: CSASVEGTEAFF. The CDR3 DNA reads TGCAGTGCTAGTGTCGAGGGGACTGAAGCTTTCTTT.